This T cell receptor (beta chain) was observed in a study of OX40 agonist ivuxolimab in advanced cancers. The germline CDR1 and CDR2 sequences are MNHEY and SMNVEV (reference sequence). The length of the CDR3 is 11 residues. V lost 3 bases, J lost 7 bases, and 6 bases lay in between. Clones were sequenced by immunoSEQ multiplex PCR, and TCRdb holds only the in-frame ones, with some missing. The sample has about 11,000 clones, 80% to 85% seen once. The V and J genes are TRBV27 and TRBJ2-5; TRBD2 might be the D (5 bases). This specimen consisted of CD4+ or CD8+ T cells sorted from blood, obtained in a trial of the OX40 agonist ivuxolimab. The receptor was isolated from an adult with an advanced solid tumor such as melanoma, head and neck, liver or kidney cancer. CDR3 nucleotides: TGTGCCAGCAGTTTCGGAGGGACCCAGTACTTC. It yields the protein CASSFGGTQYF.